Listed here are 20 T cell receptor beta chains from one sample, sequenced in a study of cytomegalovirus exposure and HLA in healthy donors. PCR used 60 Vbeta primers and 13 Jbeta primers. TCRdb's copy holds only in-frame clones and misses some; the assay was immunoSEQ multiplex PCR. The repertoire holds about 150,000 clones, roughly 80% seen once, with around 14% in the top ten. The sequenced sample consisted of PBMCs. The receptors here all came from a woman aged 45-65 years in good health and CMV-seropositive.

This chain connects TRBV18 to TRBJ1-2, with unresolved D. The CDR3 spans 14 residues. Trimming pared 3 bases from V and 2 bases from J, leaving 10 bases between. Per the germline V gene, CDR1 is KGHSH and CDR2 is LQKENI. CDR3 sequence (DNA): TGTGCCAGCTCACCGGAACAGCTGAACTATGGCTACACCTTC. It codes for CASSPEQLNYGYTF.

The V and J genes are TRBV15 and TRBJ1-1, with 7 nucleotides matching TRBD1. This CDR3 is 16 amino acids long. The trim removed 2 bases at V and 6 bases at J, leaving 12 bases unmatched. Germline V gives CDR1 LNHNV, CDR2 YYDKDF (reference sequence). The CDR3 loop is CATSRPPDRDSSEAFF. Written as DNA, the CDR3 is TGTGCCACCAGCAGACCGCCCGACAGGGACTCGTCTGAAGCTTTCTTT.

The chain uses TRBV4-1 and TRBJ2-7, with 11 bases aligning to TRBD2. V lost 4 bases to trimming and J lost 1 base; unmatched junction nucleotides: 9. CDR1 is MGHRA, CDR2 YSYEKL, per germline. CDR3 length equals 17 residues. CDR3 loop: CASSPAKSSGGSYEQYF. In DNA form, the CDR3 reads TGCGCCAGCAGCCCCGCTAAGTCTAGCGGGGGGTCCTACGAGCAGTACTTC.

The CDR3 loop is CASSSTGVLKGQYF. In DNA form, the CDR3 reads TGTGCCAGCAGTTCGACAGGGGTGTTAAAGGGCCAGTACTTC. V and J are TRBV6-5 and TRBJ2-5; 8 bases align to TRBD1. Germline CDR1 MNHEY, CDR2 SVGAGI. CDR3 length: 14 amino acids. The V and J ends lost 4 bases and 10 bases, in that order; junction bases with no gene match: 11.

The chain carries TRBV29-1 and TRBJ2-1, with D perhaps matching TRBD2 (6 bases). CDR1 is SQVTM, CDR2 ANQGSEA, per germline. Trimming cost V 7 bases and J 4 bases, with 17 bases left between them. The CDR3 totals 14 residues. The CDR3 here is CSAPGELQYNEQFF. The CDR3 coding sequence is TGCAGCGCTCCGGGGGAGCTGCAATACAATGAGCAGTTCTTC.

The chain is built from TRBV6-1 and TRBJ2-7, with TRBD2 matching over 11 bases. The CDR3 has 15 amino acids. V shed 7 bases and J 5 bases; nucleotides not matched to a gene: 10. The germline V gene has CDR1 MNHNS and CDR2 SASEGT. CDR3 protein: CASKYLAGGPNEQYF. The CDR3 nucleotides are TGTGCCAGCAAATATCTAGCGGGGGGCCCTAACGAGCAGTACTTC.

The chain employs TRBV7-9 and TRBJ2-7, with TRBD2 identical over 7 bases. The CDR3 extends over 13 amino acids. The germline CDR1 and CDR2 sequences are SEHNR and FQNEAQ (reference sequence). V lost 6 bases and J lost 2; bases outside the gene matches: 4. In DNA, the CDR3 is TGTGCCAGCAGGGCGGGGGATGCCTACGAGCAGTACTTC. It encodes CASRAGDAYEQYF.

The chain links TRBV5-6 to TRBJ1-1; 7 bases are a match to TRBD1. Germline-derived CDR1 and CDR2 are SGHDT and YYEEEE. The V segment lost 1 base and the J segment 2 bases; nucleotides outside the gene matches: 5. The CDR3 has 15 amino acids. The CDR3 loop is CASSLIGGGNTEAFF. In DNA form, the CDR3 reads TGTGCCAGCAGCTTGATAGGGGGCGGAAACACTGAAGCTTTCTTT.

A note on this clone: The missing conserved phenylalanine or tryptophan at the end of this CDR3 makes a read error likely. It is unclear where the CDR3 begins or ends on the DNA, so no DNA is shown, and the CDR3 is as TCRdb lists it. The V gene is TRBV14, the J gene TRBJ1-5. Germline CDR1 and CDR2: SGHDN and FVKESK. Both ends counted, the CDR3 spans 10 residues. This CDR3 reads CASSQDIRGS.

This clone was detected only once. The chain combines TRBV10-3 with TRBJ2-5, with TRBD1 matching 8 bases. CDR3 length: 14 amino acids. Per germline, CDR1 ENHRY and CDR2 SYGVKD. V was pared by 4 bases and J by 5 bases, with 6 bases of the junction left unmatched. DNA of the CDR3: TGTGCCATCAGTGGGACAGGGAGTGGGGAGACCCAGTACTTC. It is translated as CAISGTGSGETQYF.

The chain recombines TRBV6-5 with TRBJ2-3, with 7 bases matching TRBD1. The V segment lost 0 bases and the J segment 2 bases; nucleotides outside the gene matches: 5. The CDR3 has 16 residues. Germline CDR1 MNHEY, CDR2 SVGAGI. CDR3 nucleotide sequence: TGTGCCAGCAGTTACTCACCGGGACAGACCACAGATACGCAGTATTTT. Protein sequence: CASSYSPGQTTDTQYF.

This clone came up once. The V call is TRBV11-2, the J call TRBJ1-2; tentative D call: TRBD1 (6 bases). CDR1 SGHAT and CDR2 FQNNGV come from the germline V gene. V dropped 8 bases and J dropped 12 bases, with 28 bases sitting between them. CDR3 length equals 15 residues. CDR3 sequence: CASGAEVRGWHPDTF. The CDR3 region has the DNA TGTGCCAGCGGAGCCGAGGTAAGGGGGTGGCATCCAGACACCTTC.

V and J are TRBV6-5 and TRBJ1-1; 8 nucleotides match TRBD1. This CDR3 is built from 14 residues. V shed 4 bases and J 4 bases; nucleotides not matched to a gene: 5. Germline CDR1 MNHEY, CDR2 SVGAGI. The CDR3 DNA is TGTGCCAGCAGTTGGACAGGGACGGGCACTGAAGCTTTCTTT. Protein: CASSWTGTGTEAFF.

Written as DNA, the CDR3 is TGTGCCAGCAGTGAAGGACAGGGGGCGATGTGGCAGACCCAGTACTTC. Amino acid sequence: CASSEGQGAMWQTQYF. This chain connects TRBV2 to TRBJ2-5, with 10 bases that match TRBD1. CDR3 length: 16 amino acids. Trimming removed 1 base from V and 6 bases from J; junction bases left unmatched: 8. The germline V gene has CDR1 SNHLY and CDR2 FYNNEI.

The chain is built from TRBV7-2 and TRBJ2-5; D remains unclear. The CDR3 totals 13 residues. Trimming left V 5 bases short and J 1 base short, with 8 bases between. Germline values: CDR1 SGHTA, CDR2 FQGNSA. The CDR3 DNA reads as TGTGCCAGCAGCCTAAAGCTCCAAGAGACCCAGTACTTC. Translating gives CASSLKLQETQYF.

V and J are TRBV18 and TRBJ1-2; D gene ambiguous. CDR1 and CDR2 (germline): KGHSH, LQKENI. CDR3 length equals 13 residues. V lost 3 bases to trimming and J lost 8 bases, with 13 bases between them. The CDR3 nucleotides are TGTGCCAGCTCACCGCAGGCGTCGGAAGGCTACACCTTC. Its translation is CASSPQASEGYTF.

The chain joins TRBV19 to TRBJ2-2, with 9 bases matching TRBD2. This CDR3 contains 14 residues. Germline V gives CDR1 LNHDA, CDR2 SQIVND (reference sequence). Germline trimming cut 10 bases from V and 4 bases from J; bases unmatched to any gene: 7. CDR3 protein: CATSGGLGTGELFF. As DNA, the CDR3 is TGTGCCACCAGCGGGGGGCTAGGCACCGGGGAGCTGTTTTTT.

The rearrangement joins TRBV19 to TRBJ2-3; 8 positions agree with TRBD2. CDR1 and CDR2 (germline): LNHDA, SQIVND (reference sequence). This CDR3 spans 15 amino acids. The trim removed 3 bases at V and 5 bases at J, leaving 7 bases unmatched. CDR3 nucleotides: TGTGCCAGTAGTATGCTGGGACTAGGATTAGATACGCAGTATTTT. Translation: CASSMLGLGLDTQYF.

The V call is TRBV7-6, the J call TRBJ1-4; D is uncertain. In germline, CDR1 is SGHVS, CDR2 FNYEAQ. The V end was cut by 2 bases, the J end by 7 bases, with 14 bases between. The CDR3 consists of 15 residues. This CDR3 reads CASSLNYRVREKLFF. The CDR3 region has the DNA TGTGCCAGCAGCTTAAATTATCGGGTGCGTGAAAAACTGTTTTTT.

The CDR3 nucleotides read TGCAGCGTGAAACAGGTTAACACTGAAGCTTTCTTT. Residues: CSVKQVNTEAFF. V usage is TRBV29-1 and J usage is TRBJ1-1; maybe TRBD1 (5 bases). The CDR3 runs 12 residues. V lost 6 bases and J 2 bases, leaving 10 bases between the germline ends. Germline CDR1 and CDR2: SQVTM and ANQGSEA.